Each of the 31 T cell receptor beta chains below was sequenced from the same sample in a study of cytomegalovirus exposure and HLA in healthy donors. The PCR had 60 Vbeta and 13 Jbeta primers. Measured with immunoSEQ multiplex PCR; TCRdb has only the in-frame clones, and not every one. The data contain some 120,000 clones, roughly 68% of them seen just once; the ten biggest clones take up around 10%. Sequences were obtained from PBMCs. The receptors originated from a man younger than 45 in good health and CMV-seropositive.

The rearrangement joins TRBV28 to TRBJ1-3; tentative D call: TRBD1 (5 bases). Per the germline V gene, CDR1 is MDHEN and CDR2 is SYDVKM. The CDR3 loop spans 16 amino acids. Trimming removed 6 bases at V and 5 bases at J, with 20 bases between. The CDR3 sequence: CASSLMGPRGRNTIYF. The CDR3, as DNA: TGTGCCAGCAGCCTTATGGGGCCACGAGGACGAAACACCATATATTTT.

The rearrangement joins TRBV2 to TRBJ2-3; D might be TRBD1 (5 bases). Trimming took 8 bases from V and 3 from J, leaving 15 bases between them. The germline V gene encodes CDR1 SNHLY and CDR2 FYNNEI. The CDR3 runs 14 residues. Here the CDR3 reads CASVRRVSTDTQYF. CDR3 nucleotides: TGTGCCAGCGTTCGCAGGGTATCGACAGATACGCAGTATTTT.

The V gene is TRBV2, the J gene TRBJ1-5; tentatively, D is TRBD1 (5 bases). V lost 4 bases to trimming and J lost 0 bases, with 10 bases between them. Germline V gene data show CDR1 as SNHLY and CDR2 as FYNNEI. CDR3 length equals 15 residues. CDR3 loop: CASSAGIPSNQPQHF. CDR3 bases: TGTGCCAGCAGTGCAGGGATCCCTAGCAATCAGCCCCAGCATTTT.

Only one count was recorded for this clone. This chain's CDR3 is CATSRDVSGGGYTF. The CDR3 bases are TGTGCCACCAGCAGAGACGTCTCAGGGGGAGGCTACACCTTC. The chain is built from TRBV15 and TRBJ1-2; 7 positions agree with TRBD1. The CDR3 has 14 amino acids. After removal of 0 bases from V and 8 bases from J, the junction contained 6 bases not matched to a gene. Germline assignment: CDR1 LNHNV and CDR2 YYDKDF (reference sequence).

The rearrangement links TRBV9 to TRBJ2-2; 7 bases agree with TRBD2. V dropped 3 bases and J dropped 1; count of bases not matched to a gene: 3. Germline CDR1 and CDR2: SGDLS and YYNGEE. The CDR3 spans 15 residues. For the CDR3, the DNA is TGTGCCAGCAGCGGCGGGACTATGAACACCGGGGAGCTGTTTTTT. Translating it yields CASSGGTMNTGELFF.

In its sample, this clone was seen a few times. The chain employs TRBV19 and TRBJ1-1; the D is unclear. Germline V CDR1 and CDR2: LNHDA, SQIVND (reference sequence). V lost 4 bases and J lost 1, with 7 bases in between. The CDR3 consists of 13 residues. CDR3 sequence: CASSTTTNTEAFF. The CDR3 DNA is TGTGCCAGTAGTACCACAACGAACACTGAAGCTTTCTTT.

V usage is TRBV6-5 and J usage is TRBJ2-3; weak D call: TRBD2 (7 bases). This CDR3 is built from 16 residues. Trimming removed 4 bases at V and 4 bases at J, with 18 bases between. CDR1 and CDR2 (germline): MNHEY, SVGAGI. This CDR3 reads CASSSQRGPGADTQYF. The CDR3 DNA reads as TGTGCCAGCAGTTCTCAGCGGGGCCCAGGGGCAGATACGCAGTATTTT.

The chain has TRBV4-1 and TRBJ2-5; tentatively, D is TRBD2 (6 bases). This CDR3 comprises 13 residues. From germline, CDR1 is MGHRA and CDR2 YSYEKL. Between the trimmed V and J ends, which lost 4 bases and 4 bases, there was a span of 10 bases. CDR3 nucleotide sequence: TGCGCCAGCAGCCGACTACTAGCAGAGACCCAGTACTTC. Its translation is CASSRLLAETQYF.

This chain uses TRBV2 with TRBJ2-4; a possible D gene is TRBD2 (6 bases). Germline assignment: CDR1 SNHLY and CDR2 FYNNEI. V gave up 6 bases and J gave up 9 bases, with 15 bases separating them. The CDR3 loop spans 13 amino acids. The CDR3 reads CASRAEGLTIQYF. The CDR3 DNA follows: TGTGCCAGCAGAGCGGAGGGCCTTACCATTCAGTACTTC.

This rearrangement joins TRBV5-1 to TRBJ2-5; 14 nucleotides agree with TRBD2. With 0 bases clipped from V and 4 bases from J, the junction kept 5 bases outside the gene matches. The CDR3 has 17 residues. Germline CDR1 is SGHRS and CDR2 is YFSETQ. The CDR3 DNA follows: TGCGCCAGCAGCTTGGCTAGACTAGCGGGAGGGGGAGAGACCCAGTACTTC. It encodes CASSLARLAGGGETQYF.

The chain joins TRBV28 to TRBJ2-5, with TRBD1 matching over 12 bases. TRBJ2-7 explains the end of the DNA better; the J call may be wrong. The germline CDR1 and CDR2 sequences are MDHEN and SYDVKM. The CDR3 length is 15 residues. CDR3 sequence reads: CASSHPGQGASEQYF. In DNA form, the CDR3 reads TGTGCCAGCAGTCATCCGGGACAGGGGGCGAGCGAGCAGTACTTC.

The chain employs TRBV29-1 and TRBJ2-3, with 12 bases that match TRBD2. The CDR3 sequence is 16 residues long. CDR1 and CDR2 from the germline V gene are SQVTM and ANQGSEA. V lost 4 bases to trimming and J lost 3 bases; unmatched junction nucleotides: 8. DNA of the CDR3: TGCAGCGTTGCCCGGACTAGCGGGATCTTTACAGATACGCAGTATTTT. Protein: CSVARTSGIFTDTQYF.

DNA of the CDR3: TGTGCCATCAGTCAACAGGGGGCATGGGAGACCCAGTACTTC. This gives the protein CAISQQGAWETQYF. V and J are TRBV10-3 and TRBJ2-5; 9 nucleotides agree with TRBD1. Germline CDR1 is ENHRY and CDR2 is SYGVKD. With V trimmed by 5 bases and J by 5 bases, 6 bases remained unmatched. The CDR3 is 14 residues long.

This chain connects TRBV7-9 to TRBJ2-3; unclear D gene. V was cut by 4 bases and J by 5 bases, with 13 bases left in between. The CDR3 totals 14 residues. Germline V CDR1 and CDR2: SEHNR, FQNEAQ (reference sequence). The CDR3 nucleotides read TGTGCCAGCAGCTCGTTCGGGTCGGGAGATACGCAGTATTTT. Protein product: CASSSFGSGDTQYF.

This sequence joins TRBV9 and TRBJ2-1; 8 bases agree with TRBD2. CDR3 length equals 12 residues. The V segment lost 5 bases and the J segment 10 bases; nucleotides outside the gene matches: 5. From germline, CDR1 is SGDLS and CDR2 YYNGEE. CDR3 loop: CASRGLAGEQFF. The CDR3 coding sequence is TGTGCCAGCAGAGGACTAGCAGGGGAGCAGTTCTTC.

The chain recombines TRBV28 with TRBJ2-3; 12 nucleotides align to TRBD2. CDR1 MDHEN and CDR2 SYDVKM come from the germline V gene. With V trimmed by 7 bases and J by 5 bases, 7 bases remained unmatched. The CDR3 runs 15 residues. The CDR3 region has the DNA TGTGCCAGCAAATACTGGGGACTAGCGGGAGATACGCAGTATTTT. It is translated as CASKYWGLAGDTQYF.

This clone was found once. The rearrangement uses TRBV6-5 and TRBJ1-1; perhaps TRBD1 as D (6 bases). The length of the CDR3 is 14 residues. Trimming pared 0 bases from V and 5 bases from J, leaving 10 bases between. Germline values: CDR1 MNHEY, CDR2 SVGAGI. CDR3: CASSYSQGKTEAFF. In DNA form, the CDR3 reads TGTGCCAGCAGTTACTCCCAGGGGAAAACTGAAGCTTTCTTT.

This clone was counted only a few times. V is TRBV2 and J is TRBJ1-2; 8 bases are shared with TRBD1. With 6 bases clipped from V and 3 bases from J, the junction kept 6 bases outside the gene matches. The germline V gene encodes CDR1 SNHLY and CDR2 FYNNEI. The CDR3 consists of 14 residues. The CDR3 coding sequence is TGTGCCAGCAGACAGGGGGGAGTGGACTATGGCTACACCTTC. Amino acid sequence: CASRQGGVDYGYTF.

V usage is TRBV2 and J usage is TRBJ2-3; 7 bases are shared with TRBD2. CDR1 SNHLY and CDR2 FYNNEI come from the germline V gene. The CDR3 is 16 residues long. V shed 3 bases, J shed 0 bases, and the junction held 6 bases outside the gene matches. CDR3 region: CASSDFLAASTDTQYF. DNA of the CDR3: TGTGCCAGCAGTGACTTCCTAGCGGCGAGCACAGATACGCAGTATTTT.

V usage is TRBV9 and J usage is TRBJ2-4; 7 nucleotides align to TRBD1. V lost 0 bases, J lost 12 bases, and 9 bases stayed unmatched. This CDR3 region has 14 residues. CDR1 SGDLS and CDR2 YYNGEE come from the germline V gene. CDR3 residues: CASSVETQGDSQYF. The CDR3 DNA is TGTGCCAGCAGCGTAGAGACTCAGGGGGACAGTCAGTACTTC. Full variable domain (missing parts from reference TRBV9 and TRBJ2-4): DSGVTQTPKHLITATGQRVTLRCSPRSGDLSVYWYQQSLDQGLQFLIQYYNGEERAKGNILERFSAQQFPDLHSELNLSSLELGDSALYFCASSVETQGDSQYFGAGTRLSVL.

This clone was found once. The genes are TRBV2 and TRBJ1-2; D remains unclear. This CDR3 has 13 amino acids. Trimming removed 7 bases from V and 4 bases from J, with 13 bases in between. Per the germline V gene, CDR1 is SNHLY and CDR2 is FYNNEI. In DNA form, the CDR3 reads TGTGCCAGCAAACCCCTCGTAGTCTATGGCTACACCTTC. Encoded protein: CASKPLVVYGYTF.

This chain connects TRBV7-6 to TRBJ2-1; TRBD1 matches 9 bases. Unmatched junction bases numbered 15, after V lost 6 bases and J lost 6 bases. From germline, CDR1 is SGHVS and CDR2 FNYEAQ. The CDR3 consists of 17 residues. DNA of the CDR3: TGTGCCAGCAGAACCGGGACAGGGAACGTCTTAGCCAATGAGCAGTTCTTC. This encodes CASRTGTGNVLANEQFF.

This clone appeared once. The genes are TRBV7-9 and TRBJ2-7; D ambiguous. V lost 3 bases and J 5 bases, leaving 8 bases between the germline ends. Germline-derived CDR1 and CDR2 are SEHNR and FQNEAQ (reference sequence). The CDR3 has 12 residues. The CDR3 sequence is CASSLSRNEQYF. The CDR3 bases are TGTGCCAGCAGCTTGTCGCGGAACGAGCAGTACTTC.

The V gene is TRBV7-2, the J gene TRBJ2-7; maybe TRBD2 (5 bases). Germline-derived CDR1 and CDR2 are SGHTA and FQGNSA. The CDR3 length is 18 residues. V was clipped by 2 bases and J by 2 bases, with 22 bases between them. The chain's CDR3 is CASSLYVMRAAYAYEQYV. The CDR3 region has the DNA TGTGCCAGCAGCTTATATGTAATGAGGGCAGCCTATGCCTACGAGCAGTACGTC.

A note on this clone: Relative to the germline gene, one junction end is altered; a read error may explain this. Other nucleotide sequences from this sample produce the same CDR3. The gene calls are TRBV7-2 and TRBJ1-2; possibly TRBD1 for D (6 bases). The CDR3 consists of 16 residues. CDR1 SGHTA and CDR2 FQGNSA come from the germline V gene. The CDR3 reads CASSLAGGRISGGYTF. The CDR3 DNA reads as TGTGCCAGCAGCTTAGCTGGCGGCCGCATTTCTGGGGGCTATACCTTC.

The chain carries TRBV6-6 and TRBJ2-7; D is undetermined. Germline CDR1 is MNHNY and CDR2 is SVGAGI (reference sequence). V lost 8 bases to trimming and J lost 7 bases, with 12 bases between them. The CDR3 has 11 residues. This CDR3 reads CASRGVEEQYV. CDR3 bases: TGTGCCAGCCGCGGAGTCGAAGAGCAGTACGTC.

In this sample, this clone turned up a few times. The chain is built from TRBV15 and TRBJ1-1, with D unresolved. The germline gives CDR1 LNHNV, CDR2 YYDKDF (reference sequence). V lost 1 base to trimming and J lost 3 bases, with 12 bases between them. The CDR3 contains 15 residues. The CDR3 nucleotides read TGTGCCACCAGCAGAGGGGCCCGATCGGACACTGAAGCTTTCTTT. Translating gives CATSRGARSDTEAFF.

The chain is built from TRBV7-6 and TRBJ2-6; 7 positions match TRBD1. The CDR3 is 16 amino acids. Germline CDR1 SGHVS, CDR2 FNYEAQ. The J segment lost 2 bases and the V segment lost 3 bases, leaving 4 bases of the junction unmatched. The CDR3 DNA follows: TGTGCCAGCAGCTTCCAGGGGGTCCCTGGGGCCAACGTCCTGACTTTC. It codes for CASSFQGVPGANVLTF.

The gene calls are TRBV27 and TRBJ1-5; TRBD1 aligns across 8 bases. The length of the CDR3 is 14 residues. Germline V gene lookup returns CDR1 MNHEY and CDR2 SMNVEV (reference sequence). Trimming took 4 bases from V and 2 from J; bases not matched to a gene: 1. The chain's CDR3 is CASSSGGGNQPQHF. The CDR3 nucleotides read TGTGCCAGCAGTTCAGGGGGCGGCAATCAGCCCCAGCATTTT.

The CDR3 here is CASSPREGNSPLHF. The CDR3 region has the DNA TGCGCCAGCAGCCCCCGGGAAGGGAATTCACCCCTCCACTTT. The chain joins TRBV4-1 to TRBJ1-6, with unresolved D. This CDR3 is built from 14 residues. The germline CDR1 and CDR2 sequences are MGHRA and YSYEKL. V was clipped by 4 bases and J by 7 bases, with 11 bases between them.

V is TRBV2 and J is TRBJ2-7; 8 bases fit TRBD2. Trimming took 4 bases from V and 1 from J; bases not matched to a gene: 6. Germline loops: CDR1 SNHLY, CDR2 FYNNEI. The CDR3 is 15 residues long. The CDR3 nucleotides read TGTGCCAGCAGTGTTGCCAGCGGGGGATCCTACGAGCAGTACTTC. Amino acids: CASSVASGGSYEQYF. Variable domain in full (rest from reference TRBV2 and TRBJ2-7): EPEVTQTPSHQVTQMGQEVILRCVPISNHLYFYWYRQILGQKVEFLVSFYNNEISEKSEIFDDQFSVERPDGSNFTLKIRSTKLEDSAMYFCASSVASGGSYEQYFGPGTRLTVT.